The 20 T cell receptor beta chains listed next were all sequenced from one sample in a study of response to subunit inactivated influenza vaccine. TCRdb ran MiXCR on the RT-PCR reads and lists one entry per CDR3 protein. Among about 520,000 distinct CDR3 sequences listed, 6% to 9% were seen once. The material sequenced was PBMCs from blood, taken about 24 months after vaccination. Receptors were obtained from a man aged 50 to 69 who received an inactivated influenza vaccine.

The chain combines TRBV3-1 with TRBJ2-7; no firm D call. This CDR3 spans 15 amino acids. Germline V gene data show CDR1 as LGHDT and CDR2 as YNNKEL (reference sequence). V dropped 1 base and J dropped 7 bases, with 17 bases sitting between them. CDR3: CASSQGGRDKSEQYF. In DNA form, the CDR3 reads TGTGCCAGCAGCCAAGGTGGCAGAGATAAGAGTGAGCAGTACTTC.

This clonotype was seen ten or more times. The gene calls are TRBV10-3 and TRBJ2-5; a weak D match, TRBD1 (6 bases). CDR3 length: 13 residues. V was trimmed by 3 bases and J by 5 bases, leaving 10 bases between them. Germline CDR1 is ENHRY and CDR2 is SYGVKD. For the CDR3, the DNA is TGTGCCATCAGTGACAACAGGGTGGAGACCCAGTACTTC. This sequence encodes CAISDNRVETQYF.

The V and J genes are TRBV12-3 or TRBV12-4 and TRBJ2-7; tentative D call: TRBD1 (5 bases). V was trimmed by 5 bases and J by 4 bases, leaving 9 bases between them. CDR3 size: 12 residues. This chain's CDR3 is CASSTTVYEQYF. The DNA for the CDR3 is TGTGCCAGCAGTACGACAGTATACGAGCAGTACTTC.

Regarding this clonotype: A junction boundary mismatches the germline segment, possibly from a read error. V and J are TRBV12-3 or TRBV12-4 and TRBJ2-2, with 8 bases fitting TRBD1. This CDR3 has 16 residues. CDR3 DNA sequence: TGTGCCAGCACCCGTACAGGGGGTGCGAACACCGGGGAGCCGTTTTTT. Translation gives CASTRTGGANTGEPFF.

This clonotype was counted only a few times. The rearrangement links TRBV20-1 to TRBJ2-6; possibly TRBD2 for D (6 bases). The CDR3 length is 15 residues. Trimming left V 2 bases short and J 0 bases short, with 8 bases between. Germline CDR1 DFQATT, CDR2 SNEGSKA (reference sequence). The CDR3 DNA sequence: TGCAGTGCTAGACAGGGAGGCTCTGGGGCCAACGTCCTGACTTTC. Protein product: CSARQGGSGANVLTF.

The sample holds a few counts of this clonotype. The gene calls are TRBV25-1 and TRBJ2-1; TRBD2 matches at 16 bases. The CDR3 extends over 16 amino acids. CDR1 is MGHDK, CDR2 SYGVNS, per germline. The J segment lost 9 bases and the V segment lost 5 bases, leaving 7 bases of the junction unmatched. CDR3 in amino acids: CASSKPGLAGGGEQFF. The CDR3 bases are TGTGCCAGCAGTAAGCCGGGACTAGCGGGAGGGGGTGAGCAGTTCTTC.

This clonotype has ten or more counts. The V gene is TRBV27, the J gene TRBJ2-1; the D gene is possibly TRBD1 (7 bases). The V and J ends lost 0 bases and 1 base respectively, with 19 bases between them. CDR1 is MNHEY and CDR2 is SMNVEV in the germline V gene (reference sequence). This CDR3 comprises 19 residues. The CDR3: CASSLSLTGEALSYNEQFF. In nucleotides, the CDR3 is TGTGCCAGCAGTTTATCGCTCACAGGGGAGGCCCTGTCCTACAATGAGCAGTTCTTC.

The chain combines TRBV10-3 with TRBJ2-5; 9 bases map to TRBD2. This CDR3 region has 14 residues. V dropped 5 bases and J dropped 0; count of bases not matched to a gene: 1. Germline CDR1 and CDR2: ENHRY and SYGVKD. CDR3 DNA: TGTGCCATCAGTACTAGCGGGTACCAAGAGACCCAGTACTTC. Amino acids: CAISTSGYQETQYF.

The chain couples TRBV7-2 to TRBJ1-6; D is possibly TRBD1 (6 bases). The V end was cut by 1 base, the J end by 9 bases, with 13 bases between. CDR1 is SGHTA and CDR2 is FQGNSA in the germline V gene. This CDR3 spans 15 amino acids. The CDR3 DNA reads TGTGCCAGCAGCTTAGTCTTTAGGGGGGGTTCACCCCTCCACTTT. It encodes CASSLVFRGGSPLHF.

This clonotype turned up a few times. The chain links TRBV3-1 to TRBJ2-1; 7 bases align to TRBD2. This CDR3 spans 17 amino acids. Germline loops: CDR1 LGHDT, CDR2 YNNKEL (reference sequence). J lost 3 bases, V lost 0 bases, and 8 bases had no gene match. CDR3 in DNA: TGTGCCAGCAGCCAAGAGGAGGGGACTACCCTCTACAATGAGCAGTTCTTC. Protein sequence: CASSQEEGTTLYNEQFF.

The chain combines TRBV15 with TRBJ2-6, with TRBD1 as a possible D gene (6 bases). This CDR3 region has 16 residues. From germline, CDR1 is LNHNV and CDR2 YYDKDF (reference sequence). Trimming stripped 0 bases from V and 4 bases from J, with 10 bases between. This chain's CDR3 is CATSRDRGFGANVLTF. CDR3 coding DNA: TGTGCCACCAGCAGAGATAGGGGGTTCGGGGCCAACGTCCTGACTTTC.

This CDR3 reads CASSLVNDGYTF. CDR3 sequence (DNA): TGTGCCAGCAGTTTAGTAAATGATGGCTACACCTTC. The rearrangement uses TRBV12-3 or TRBV12-4 and TRBJ1-2; no clear D. The CDR3 length is 12 residues. V gave up 1 base and J gave up 6 bases, with 6 bases separating them.

The CDR3 loop is CASSRGLDIQYF. CDR3 bases: TGTGCCAGCAGCCGGGGCTTGGACATTCAGTACTTC. The chain couples TRBV3-1 to TRBJ2-4, with D perhaps matching TRBD1 (5 bases). The CDR3 runs 12 residues. Trimming left V 4 bases short and J 8 bases short, with 9 bases between. The germline CDR1 and CDR2 sequences are LGHDT and YNNKEL (reference sequence).

The sample holds many counts of this clonotype. V gene TRBV5-1 combines with J gene TRBJ2-7, with unresolved D. The germline V gene has CDR1 SGHRS and CDR2 YFSETQ. The CDR3 covers 11 residues. The ends were cut back, 5 bases at V and 3 bases at J, with 6 bases in the middle. The CDR3 DNA sequence: TGCGCCAGCAGGTACGACTACGAGCAGTACTTC. The encoded protein is CASRYDYEQYF. The full variable domain, rest sourced from reference TRBV5-1 and TRBJ2-7, is KAGVTQTPRYLIKTRGQQVTLSCSPISGHRSVSWYQQTPGQGLQFLFEYFSETQRNKGNFPGRFSGRQFSNSRSEMNVSTLELGDSALYLCASRYDYEQYFGPGTRLTVT.

V gene TRBV6-2 or TRBV6-3 combines with J gene TRBJ2-1; 16 bases align to TRBD2. CDR1 and CDR2 (germline): MNHEY, SVGEGT. V trimming: 2 bases; J trimming: 0 bases; junction bases outside the gene matches: 1. The CDR3 extends over 18 amino acids. The CDR3 loop reads CASSYGTSGRVSYNEQFF. In nucleotides, the CDR3 is TGTGCCAGCAGTTACGGGACTAGCGGGAGGGTCTCCTACAATGAGCAGTTCTTC.

This clonotype appeared a few times. This sequence joins TRBV12-3 or TRBV12-4 and TRBJ2-1; 10 bases fit TRBD2. J lost 9 bases, V lost 2 bases, and 4 bases had no gene match. The CDR3 has 14 residues. The CDR3, as DNA: TGTGCCAGCAGTTTAAAGGGACTAGCGATTGAGCAGTTCTTC. Amino acid sequence: CASSLKGLAIEQFF.

This clonotype was counted a few times. The V gene is TRBV15, the J gene TRBJ1-4, with TRBD1 as a possible D gene (6 bases). V lost 0 bases to trimming and J lost 11 bases, with 10 bases between them. CDR1 LNHNV and CDR2 YYDKDF come from the germline V gene (reference sequence). This CDR3 region has 13 residues. The CDR3, as DNA: TGTGCCACCAGCAGAGACCCTACAGGGAAACTGTTTTTT. It yields the protein CATSRDPTGKLFF.

This clonotype was detected a few times. The chain couples TRBV20-1 to TRBJ2-1; 8 nucleotides line up with TRBD2. V dropped 6 bases and J dropped 7; count of bases not matched to a gene: 11. Germline V gene sequence: CDR1 DFQATT, CDR2 SNEGSKA (reference sequence). The length of the CDR3 is 14 residues. CDR3 DNA sequence: TGCAGTGCACCCCATCCGGGACTAGTAAATGAGCAGTTCTTC. It translates to CSAPHPGLVNEQFF.

This clonotype was recorded at least ten times. For the CDR3, the DNA is TGCGCCAGCAGCGAAGGACTAGCGGGACGGGCCCAGTACTTC. Translating gives CASSEGLAGRAQYF. The chain joins TRBV5-1 to TRBJ2-5, with 12 bases aligning to TRBD2. There are 14 residues in the CDR3. The V gene end was trimmed by 4 bases and the J gene end by 9 bases; junction bases not matched to a gene: 7. Germline CDR1 SGHRS, CDR2 YFSETQ.

The chain uses TRBV7-9 and TRBJ2-7, with D perhaps matching TRBD1 or TRBD2 (6 bases each). V gave up 8 bases and J gave up 2 bases, with 10 bases separating them. The CDR3 is made up of 12 amino acids. Germline assignment: CDR1 SEHNR and CDR2 FQNEAQ (reference sequence). CDR3 sequence: CASGRDTYEQYF. CDR3 DNA sequence: TGTGCCAGCGGGCGGGACACCTACGAGCAGTACTTC.